This entry lists 26 T cell receptor beta chains sequenced from one sample in a study of cytotoxic CD8 clonotypes in ibrutinib-treated CLL. Profiling relied on immunoSEQ multiplex PCR, and the TCRdb table lists in-frame clones only, not all of them. The sample lists fewer than 400,000 clones, approximately 67% occurring once. The material sequenced was PBMCs, taken after 36 months of ibrutinib treatment. These receptors all stem from a human donor with chronic lymphocytic leukemia.

V is TRBV4-2 and J is TRBJ2-3; no definite D call. Germline V CDR1 and CDR2: LGHNA, YNFKEQ. The V gene lost 0 bases and the J gene lost 1 base, with 11 bases spanning the gap. The CDR3 covers 16 residues. This CDR3 reads CASSQDRGPGTDTQYF. CDR3 nucleotide sequence: TGTGCCAGCAGCCAAGATCGAGGTCCTGGCACAGATACGCAGTATTTT.

This chain links TRBV19 with TRBJ1-6; 7 nucleotides line up with TRBD1. This CDR3 has 15 amino acids. Losses at the gene ends were 6 bases for V and 11 bases for J; bases not matched to a gene: 13. Germline-derived CDR1 and CDR2 are LNHDA and SQIVND (reference sequence). CDR3 sequence: CASRGLGQKGAPLHF. The CDR3 coding sequence is TGTGCCAGTAGGGGTTTGGGACAGAAGGGAGCACCCCTCCACTTT.

The gene calls are TRBV4-2 and TRBJ2-3, with TRBD2 matching 8 bases. V dropped 0 bases and J dropped 2; count of bases not matched to a gene: 4. This CDR3 region has 16 residues. The germline CDR1 and CDR2 sequences are LGHNA and YNFKEQ. CDR3: CASSQEVGGVTDTQYF. CDR3 nucleotide sequence: TGTGCCAGCAGCCAAGAAGTCGGGGGGGTCACAGATACGCAGTATTTT.

The chain is built from TRBV7-9 and TRBJ2-7; D is unclear. CDR3 length equals 13 residues. Germline loops: CDR1 SEHNR, CDR2 FQNEAQ (reference sequence). Deletions cut 2 bases from V and 3 bases from J, with 8 bases between. In nucleotides, the CDR3 is TGTGCCAGCAGCTTACCCGACGGCTACGAGCAGTACTTC. The encoded protein is CASSLPDGYEQYF.

This clone was recorded only once. The rearrangement joins TRBV5-1 to TRBJ2-5; D gene ambiguous. Germline values: CDR1 SGHRS, CDR2 YFSETQ. This CDR3 is 16 amino acids long. The V end was cut by 4 bases, the J end by 4 bases, with 20 bases between. The CDR3 DNA follows: TGCGCCAGCAGCCCCTCTCCAATTTTGGGCGTAGAGACCCAGTACTTC. It translates to CASSPSPILGVETQYF.

The chain carries TRBV7-9 and TRBJ1-2; no clear D. Germline assignment: CDR1 SEHNR and CDR2 FQNEAQ (reference sequence). CDR3 length: 15 residues. V lost 2 bases to trimming and J lost 4 bases, with 14 bases between them. CDR3 in amino acids: CASSLTRGPSYGYTF. The CDR3, as DNA: TGTGCCAGCAGCTTAACGAGAGGACCCTCCTATGGCTACACCTTC.

This clone was recorded once. This rearrangement joins TRBV19 to TRBJ1-2, with D unresolved. Per germline, CDR1 LNHDA and CDR2 SQIVND (reference sequence). V lost 8 bases to trimming and J lost 6 bases, with 10 bases between them. The CDR3 extends over 11 amino acids. The chain's CDR3 is CASWRFDGYTF. The CDR3 DNA follows: TGTGCCAGTTGGAGGTTTGATGGCTACACCTTC.

This chain links TRBV19 with TRBJ2-1, with no clear D. The V end was cut by 8 bases, the J end by 0 bases, with 14 bases between. The CDR3 is made up of 15 amino acids. Germline CDR1 LNHDA, CDR2 SQIVND (reference sequence). CDR3 DNA sequence: TGTGCCAGTCGCCATGCCTCAAGCTCCTACAATGAGCAGTTCTTC. Translating gives CASRHASSSYNEQFF.

The rearrangement uses TRBV5-1 and TRBJ2-5; 11 bases are a match to TRBD2. CDR3 length: 15 residues. The V gene end was trimmed by 4 bases and the J gene end by 5 bases; junction bases not matched to a gene: 7. CDR1 is SGHRS and CDR2 is YFSETQ in the germline V gene. The CDR3 nucleotides are TGCGCCAGCAGCCTGGGACTAGCGGAAGGGGAGACCCAGTACTTC. This encodes CASSLGLAEGETQYF.

This sequence joins TRBV19 and TRBJ1-2, with unresolved D. CDR1 is LNHDA, CDR2 SQIVND, per germline (reference sequence). The CDR3 is 13 amino acids. V dropped 4 bases and J dropped 8 bases, with 14 bases sitting between them. The CDR3 DNA sequence: TGTGCCAGTAGTACCCGACGGTTTGAGGGCTACACCTTC. Amino acids: CASSTRRFEGYTF.

This rearrangement joins TRBV7-2 to TRBJ1-2; D is possibly TRBD1 (6 bases). Germline values: CDR1 SGHTA, CDR2 FQGNSA. Trimming cost V 7 bases and J 4 bases, with 19 bases left between them. The CDR3 runs to 15 residues. This CDR3 is CASIRSSGAGYGYTF. CDR3 in DNA: TGTGCCAGCATTCGTTCGTCAGGGGCCGGCTATGGCTACACCTTC.

This rearrangement joins TRBV13 to TRBJ2-1, with 11 bases lining up with TRBD2. CDR3 length: 17 residues. Trimming cost V 5 bases and J 3 bases; bases outside gene matches: 9. Germline assignment: CDR1 PRHDT and CDR2 FYEKMQ (reference sequence). CDR3: CASSPTPGTSGYNEQFF. CDR3 coding DNA: TGTGCCAGCAGCCCCACCCCCGGGACTAGCGGCTACAATGAGCAGTTCTTC. Variable domain in full (rest from reference TRBV13 and TRBJ2-1): AAGVIQSPRHLIKEKRETATLKCYPIPRHDTVYWYQQGPGQDPQFLISFYEKMQSDKGSIPDRFSAQQFSDYHSELNMSSLELGDSALYFCASSPTPGTSGYNEQFFGPGTRLTVL.

The chain couples TRBV11-2 to TRBJ2-7; the match to TRBD1 covers 10 bases. This CDR3 has 16 amino acids. Trimming removed 4 bases from V and 2 bases from J; junction bases left unmatched: 8. Germline-derived CDR1 and CDR2 are SGHAT and FQNNGV. The CDR3 loop is CASSSSTGTGAYEQYF. As DNA, the CDR3 is TGTGCCAGCAGCTCAAGTACCGGGACAGGGGCCTACGAGCAGTACTTC.

The J gene is TRBJ2-3, the V gene TRBV5-1; 8 bases are shared with TRBD2. CDR1 SGHRS and CDR2 YFSETQ come from the germline V gene. The CDR3 spans 16 residues. After removal of 4 bases from V and 2 bases from J, the junction contained 9 bases not matched to a gene. The CDR3 here is CASSPELAEFTDTQYF. CDR3 in DNA: TGCGCCAGCAGCCCGGAACTAGCGGAGTTCACAGATACGCAGTATTTT.

This clone has only one observation. This rearrangement joins TRBV4-1 to TRBJ1-2; 7 bases are a match to TRBD1. CDR1 and CDR2 (germline): MGHRA, YSYEKL. J gave up 4 bases and V 3 bases, and 5 bases lay outside the gene matches. The CDR3 totals 14 residues. CDR3 protein: CASSHGTAIYGYTF. The CDR3 DNA follows: TGCGCCAGCAGCCACGGGACAGCCATCTATGGCTACACCTTC.

The V and J genes are TRBV25-1 and TRBJ2-3; the D gene is possibly TRBD1 (5 bases). Trimming shortened V by 6 bases and J by 7 bases, and 20 bases separated the two germline ends. Germline V gene data show CDR1 as MGHDK and CDR2 as SYGVNS. This CDR3 region has 15 residues. The CDR3 DNA reads as TGTGCCAGCAGGGCCCCAGGGATCCAGACGTATACGCAGTATTTT. Amino acid sequence: CASRAPGIQTYTQYF.

The rearrangement joins TRBV6-1 to TRBJ2-3; TRBD2 aligns across 10 bases. Germline trimming cut 8 bases from V and 6 bases from J; bases unmatched to any gene: 8. This CDR3 has 14 residues. CDR1 MNHNS and CDR2 SASEGT come from the germline V gene. CDR3 sequence reads: CASRNSGGLDTQYF. The CDR3 DNA is TGTGCCAGCCGGAATAGCGGGGGGTTGGATACGCAGTATTTT.

This clone was recorded a few times. The gene calls are TRBV13 and TRBJ1-1; D is possibly TRBD1 (6 bases). Trimming removed 6 bases at V and 4 bases at J, with 15 bases between. The CDR3 has 14 residues. Per the germline V gene, CDR1 is PRHDT and CDR2 is FYEKMQ (reference sequence). The CDR3: CASSLWGAATEAFF. CDR3 DNA sequence: TGTGCCAGCAGTTTATGGGGGGCGGCCACTGAAGCTTTCTTT.

The CDR3 region has the DNA TGTGCCAGCAGCTTGGGCGACAGGGGCAGTCAGCCCCAGCATTTT. Protein product: CASSLGDRGSQPQHF. J is TRBJ1-5 and V is TRBV5-8, with 8 bases lining up with TRBD1. J lost 6 bases, V lost 0 bases, and 5 bases had no gene match. The length of the CDR3 is 15 residues. The V gene's germline CDR1 is SGHTS and CDR2 YDEGEE.

This clone appeared a few times. The chain combines TRBV11-2 with TRBJ2-1; D call uncertain. The V gene lost 1 base and the J gene lost 0 bases, with 19 bases spanning the gap. CDR1 and CDR2 (germline): SGHAT, FQNNGV. This CDR3 is built from 19 residues. CDR3 nucleotides: TGTGCCAGCAGCTTAGCTTTACTCCTGACATTCCGCTCCTACAATGAGCAGTTCTTC. Translated: CASSLALLLTFRSYNEQFF. The full variable domain, rest sourced from reference TRBV11-2 and TRBJ2-1, is EAGVAQSPRYKIIEKRQSVAFWCNPISGHATLYWYQQILGQGPKLLIQFQNNGVVDDSQLPKDRFSAERLKGVDSTLKIQPAKLEDSAVYLCASSLALLLTFRSYNEQFFGPGTRLTVL.

The V and J genes are TRBV7-9 and TRBJ1-1; 8 bases match TRBD1. Germline values: CDR1 SEHNR, CDR2 FQNEAQ (reference sequence). The CDR3 has 15 residues. V was pared by 2 bases and J by 0 bases, with 2 bases of the junction left unmatched. For the CDR3, the DNA is TGTGCCAGCAGCTTATCAGGGGGCATGAACACTGAAGCTTTCTTT. Encoded protein: CASSLSGGMNTEAFF.

The V call is TRBV15, the J call TRBJ2-2; 8 bases are a match to TRBD1. V shed 3 bases and J 0 bases; nucleotides not matched to a gene: 6. Germline CDR1 LNHNV, CDR2 YYDKDF (reference sequence). This CDR3 is 17 amino acids long. The CDR3 protein is CATSSGGQATNTGELFF. The CDR3 nucleotides read TGTGCCACCAGCAGTGGGGGACAGGCTACGAACACCGGGGAGCTGTTTTTT.

V usage is TRBV29-1 and J usage is TRBJ1-1; TRBD1 aligns across 10 bases. In germline, CDR1 is SQVTM, CDR2 ANQGSEA. The junction had 6 bases not matched to a gene; V was cut back by 6 bases and J by 5 bases. The CDR3 sequence is 13 residues long. CDR3: CSVSGQGLTEAFF. In nucleotides, the CDR3 is TGCAGCGTGTCGGGACAGGGGTTGACTGAAGCTTTCTTT.

This clone was seen only a few times. The chain combines TRBV28 with TRBJ2-6; no clear D gene. The length of the CDR3 is 15 residues. Germline CDR1 MDHEN, CDR2 SYDVKM. V was cut by 2 bases and J by 0 bases, with 5 bases left in between. CDR3 in DNA: TGTGCCAGCAGTTTACGAAGCTCTGGGGCCAACGTCCTGACTTTC. Translation gives CASSLRSSGANVLTF.

The chain joins TRBV28 to TRBJ1-2, with 9 bases fitting TRBD1. V shed 8 bases and J 7 bases; nucleotides not matched to a gene: 2. Germline V lookup: CDR1 MDHEN, CDR2 SYDVKM. The CDR3 runs to 11 residues. For the CDR3, the DNA is TGTGCCAGCGGGGACAGGGTTGGCTACACCTTC. This gives the protein CASGDRVGYTF.

This chain joins TRBV4-3 and TRBJ2-5; tentatively, D is TRBD2 (6 bases). There are 16 residues in the CDR3. The germline V gene has CDR1 LGHNA and CDR2 YSLEER. The V and J ends lost 0 bases and 1 base respectively, with 12 bases between them. The CDR3 sequence: CASSQDVLEGQETQYF. The CDR3 coding sequence is TGCGCCAGCAGCCAAGATGTTCTGGAGGGCCAAGAGACCCAGTACTTC.